This record concerns one T cell receptor (beta chain) sequence. Its target is unknown. Germline V lookup: CDR1 ENHRY, CDR2 SYGVKD. With 3 bases clipped from V and 5 bases from J, the junction kept 6 bases outside the gene matches. The CDR3 length is 15 residues. Indicated time point: patch test 3, about 24 weeks after DPC sensitization. Treatment noted: therapeutic diphenylcyclopropenone sensitization with weekly scalp DPC. Every donor had alopecia and was 18 to 70 years old; all were suitable for DPC. MiXCR, applied by TCRdb to the RACE reads, yields one record per CDR3 protein. The sample comprises 90,000 to 110,000 distinct CDR3 sequences, 34% of which are singletons, and 2.5% to 3.5% rests with the top ten. The data stem from a study of human T cells and chemical hapten exposure. Overall study context: Sensitization was performed using 2% DPC on a roughly 2 cm by roughly 2 cm upper inner arm skin site. The study's findings and limits: Expanded TCRs showed more large CDR3 clusters than pre-sensitization or healthy control sets. Having alopecia, the donors may differ immunologically from healthy people.

The origin of this receptor is a man aged 40-49 years with alopecia areata. Some clones in this sample may be carry-over from other donors' samples. V is TRBV10-3 and J is TRBJ2-3; 9 bases are shared with TRBD1. The sample in question was whole blood, obtained in connection with sensitization to the hapten diphenylcyclopropenone (DPC). The CDR3: CAISDRTGEIDTQYF. The CDR3 DNA reads TGTGCCATCAGTGATCGGACAGGGGAGATAGATACGCAGTATTTT.